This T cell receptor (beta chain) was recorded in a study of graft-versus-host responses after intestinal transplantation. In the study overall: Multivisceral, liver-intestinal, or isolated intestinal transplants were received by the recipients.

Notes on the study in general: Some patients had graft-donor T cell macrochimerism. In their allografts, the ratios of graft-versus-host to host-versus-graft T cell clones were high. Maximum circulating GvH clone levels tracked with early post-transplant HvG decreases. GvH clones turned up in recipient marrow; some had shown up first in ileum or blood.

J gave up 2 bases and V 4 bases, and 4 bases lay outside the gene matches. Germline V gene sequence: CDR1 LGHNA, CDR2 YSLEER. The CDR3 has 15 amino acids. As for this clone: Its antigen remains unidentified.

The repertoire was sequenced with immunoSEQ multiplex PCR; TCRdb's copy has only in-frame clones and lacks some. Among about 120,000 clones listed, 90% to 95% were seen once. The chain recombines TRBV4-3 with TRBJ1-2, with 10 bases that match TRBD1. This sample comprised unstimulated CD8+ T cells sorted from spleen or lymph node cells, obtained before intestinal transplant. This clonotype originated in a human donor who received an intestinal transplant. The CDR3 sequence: CASSRGTGVNYGYTF. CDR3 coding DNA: TGCGCCAGCAGCCGAGGGACAGGGGTAAACTATGGCTACACCTTC.